The 25 T cell receptor beta chains given below trace back to one sample, sequenced in a study of T-cell memory formation after mild COVID-19. One entry per CDR3 protein results from TCRdb running MiXCR on the 5' RACE reads. The sample consists of roughly 560,000 distinct CDR3 sequences, roughly 20% of them appearing once. The sequenced sample consisted of PBMCs or a T cell subset sorted from them (not recorded which). These receptors all stem from an adult woman who had mild COVID-19 (a few samples of this study predate the infection). Cell type and time point are not known.

At least ten counts were recorded for this clonotype. This CDR3 is CAWSFNQETQYF. As DNA, the CDR3 is TGTGCCTGGAGTTTTAACCAAGAGACCCAGTACTTC. This chain connects TRBV30 to TRBJ2-5; D remains ambiguous. CDR1 is GTSNPN and CDR2 is SVGIG in the germline V gene (reference sequence). V was trimmed by 2 bases and J by 0 bases, leaving 4 bases between them. This CDR3 spans 12 amino acids.

CDR3 coding DNA: TGTGCCAGCAGCTCCGCCGAAGTAGGGGAAGGGGAATCTATCGATGGCTACACCTTC. Amino acids: CASSSAEVGEGESIDGYTF. The chain has TRBV13 and TRBJ1-2; possible D gene TRBD1, 5 bases. Trimming shortened V by 4 bases and J by 6 bases, and 30 bases separated the two germline ends. In germline, CDR1 is PRHDT, CDR2 FYEKMQ (reference sequence). There are 19 residues in the CDR3.

This clonotype has just a few counts. This chain joins TRBV5-1 and TRBJ2-2; D perhaps matches TRBD1 (6 bases). Germline V lookup: CDR1 SGHRS, CDR2 YFSETQ. The CDR3 contains 13 residues. Deletions cut 4 bases from V and 7 bases from J, with 11 bases between. Written as DNA, the CDR3 is TGCGCCAGCAGCCCACAGGGAATCGGGGAGCTGTTTTTT. This encodes CASSPQGIGELFF.

This clonotype appeared many times. This sequence joins TRBV29-1 and TRBJ1-2; 7 nucleotides agree with TRBD1. V trimming: 3 bases; J trimming: 10 bases; junction bases outside the gene matches: 5. The CDR3 has 11 amino acids. Germline V gene lookup returns CDR1 SQVTM and CDR2 ANQGSEA. The CDR3: CSVETGSVYTF. CDR3 nucleotides: TGCAGCGTTGAGACAGGGTCGGTCTACACCTTC.

This chain uses TRBV12-3 or TRBV12-4 with TRBJ1-4; D gene unclear. Trimming took off 3 bases at V and 3 bases at J, with 5 bases between the two ends. CDR3 length: 13 residues. CDR3 DNA sequence: TGTGCCAGCAGTTTTTACGCTAATGAAAAACTGTTTTTT. This sequence encodes CASSFYANEKLFF.

This clonotype was observed a few times. The rearrangement uses TRBV15 and TRBJ2-7; the match to TRBD1 covers 9 bases. Germline V gene sequence: CDR1 LNHNV, CDR2 YYDKDF (reference sequence). This CDR3 has 15 residues. V gave up 3 bases and J gave up 0 bases; unmatched junction bases: 3. The CDR3 region has the DNA TGTGCCACCAGCAGGGACAGGGGTTTCTCCTACGAGCAGTACTTC. Translating gives CATSRDRGFSYEQYF. The full variable domain, rest sourced from reference TRBV15 and TRBJ2-7, is DAMVIQNPRYQVTQFGKPVTLSCSQTLNHNVMYWYQQKSSQAPKLLFHYYDKDFNNEADTPDNFQSRRPNTSFCFLDIRSPGLGDTAMYLCATSRDRGFSYEQYFGPGTRLTVT.

This clonotype appeared a few times. The chain is built from TRBV12-3 or TRBV12-4 and TRBJ2-3; 9 bases line up with TRBD2. The V and J ends lost 7 bases and 4 bases, in that order; junction bases with no gene match: 15. The CDR3 loop spans 17 amino acids. The CDR3 here is CASIPIVPSGDSDTQYF. The CDR3, as DNA: TGTGCCAGCATCCCCATTGTGCCTAGCGGGGACTCAGATACGCAGTATTTT.

The chain combines TRBV18 with TRBJ2-3; 7 bases are a match to TRBD1. V trimming: 3 bases; J trimming: 2 bases; junction bases outside the gene matches: 8. There are 16 residues in the CDR3. Germline V gene sequence: CDR1 KGHSH, CDR2 LQKENI. The CDR3 loop reads CASSPRQGEDTDTQYF. CDR3 DNA: TGTGCCAGCTCACCGAGACAGGGCGAAGACACAGATACGCAGTATTTT.

This clonotype showed up just a few times. V and J are TRBV3-1 and TRBJ1-4; D gene unclear. The V gene's germline CDR1 is LGHDT and CDR2 YNNKEL (reference sequence). This CDR3 is 17 amino acids long. V was trimmed by 0 bases and J by 4 bases, leaving 15 bases between them. The chain's CDR3 is CASSQEVSLIDNEKLFF. Here the CDR3 DNA reads TGTGCCAGCAGCCAAGAAGTCTCCCTCATCGATAATGAAAAACTGTTTTTT.

This clonotype was detected a few times. The CDR3 DNA is TGTGCCAGCCGAGGAGACAGCCTCTACGAGCAGTACTTC. This sequence encodes CASRGDSLYEQYF. The chain recombines TRBV11-2 with TRBJ2-7; perhaps TRBD1 as D (5 bases). CDR1 SGHAT and CDR2 FQNNGV come from the germline V gene. The CDR3 length is 13 residues. V was pared by 8 bases and J by 3 bases, with 14 bases between.

The V call is TRBV9, the J call TRBJ2-7; TRBD2 agrees at 9 bases. Looked up from germline, CDR1 is SGDLS and CDR2 is YYNGEE. The CDR3 extends over 16 amino acids. Losses at the gene ends were 0 bases for V and 2 bases for J; bases not matched to a gene: 6. CDR3 amino acids: CASSVASSGEPYEQYF. The DNA of the CDR3 is TGTGCCAGCAGCGTAGCTTCTAGCGGGGAGCCCTACGAGCAGTACTTC.

This clonotype was picked up a small number of times. This sequence joins TRBV12-3 or TRBV12-4 and TRBJ2-7; TRBD1 matches at 7 bases. The CDR3 runs 15 residues. The V and J ends lost 6 bases and 4 bases, in that order; junction bases with no gene match: 12. The CDR3 DNA reads as TGTGCCAGCAGCCCCGACAGGGCGACTTCGTACGAGCAGTACTTC. This gives the protein CASSPDRATSYEQYF.

This clonotype has a handful of counts. This chain uses TRBV7-9 with TRBJ2-7; D is perhaps TRBD2 (5 bases). Per germline, CDR1 SEHNR and CDR2 FQNEAQ (reference sequence). With 5 bases removed from V and 2 bases from J, the gap between germline ends came to 13 bases. The CDR3 covers 14 residues. The CDR3 region has the DNA TGTGCCAGCAGCCCGCCGAGGCGGGCCTACGAGCAGTACTTC. Amino acid sequence: CASSPPRRAYEQYF.

The gene calls are TRBV20-1 and TRBJ2-2; 9 bases are a match to TRBD1. This CDR3 has 15 amino acids. J was trimmed by 7 bases and V by 3 bases; bases with no gene match: 9. Germline assignment: CDR1 DFQATT and CDR2 SNEGSKA (reference sequence). CDR3 sequence (DNA): TGCAGTGCTAGGGGACAGGGCGTTCTGGGCGGGGAGCTGTTTTTT. The encoded protein is CSARGQGVLGGELFF.

The chain employs TRBV7-9 and TRBJ2-3; D is possibly TRBD2 (6 bases). Trimming left V 1 base short and J 2 bases short, with 13 bases between. This CDR3 is 16 amino acids long. Looked up from germline, CDR1 is SEHNR and CDR2 is FQNEAQ (reference sequence). In DNA form, the CDR3 reads TGTGCCAGCAGCTTAGTAACTAGCCCGTTCACAGATACGCAGTATTTT. Residues: CASSLVTSPFTDTQYF.

The J gene is TRBJ2-7, the V gene TRBV5-1; the match to TRBD1 covers 8 bases. This CDR3 is built from 15 residues. Germline lookup yields CDR1 SGHRS and CDR2 YFSETQ. Germline trimming cut 1 base from V and 1 base from J; bases unmatched to any gene: 4. The CDR3 reads CASSLRWDRSYEQYF. The CDR3 nucleotides are TGCGCCAGCAGCTTGCGGTGGGACAGGTCCTACGAGCAGTACTTC. Drawing the rest from reference TRBV5-1 and TRBJ2-7, the complete variable domain is KAGVTQTPRYLIKTRGQQVTLSCSPISGHRSVSWYQQTPGQGLQFLFEYFSETQRNKGNFPGRFSGRQFSNSRSEMNVSTLELGDSALYLCASSLRWDRSYEQYFGPGTRLTVT.

This clonotype was seen at least ten times. V is TRBV9 and J is TRBJ1-6; maybe TRBD1 (6 bases). Germline CDR1 reads SGDLS; CDR2 reads YYNGEE. Trimming took 3 bases from V and 13 from J, leaving 17 bases between them. This CDR3 has 14 amino acids. In nucleotides, the CDR3 is TGTGCCAGCAGCGCGGGACAAGCTCGGAGGCCCCTCCACTTT. Translation gives CASSAGQARRPLHF. Complete variable domain (other parts from reference TRBV9 and TRBJ1-6): DSGVTQTPKHLITATGQRVTLRCSPRSGDLSVYWYQQSLDQGLQFLIQYYNGEERAKGNILERFSAQQFPDLHSELNLSSLELGDSALYFCASSAGQARRPLHFGNGTRLTVT.

This chain links TRBV7-8 with TRBJ2-7; tentative D call: TRBD2 (7 bases). The CDR3 loop spans 15 amino acids. Between the trimmed V and J ends, which lost 7 bases and 5 bases, there was a span of 21 bases. Germline-derived CDR1 and CDR2 are SGHVS and FQNEAQ. CDR3 sequence reads: CASTPGGGAFNEQYF. The CDR3 nucleotides are TGTGCCAGCACCCCTGGGGGGGGGGCGTTCAACGAGCAGTACTTC.

This clonotype appeared a few times. The chain employs TRBV20-1 and TRBJ2-3; 7 bases map to TRBD2. The trim removed 0 bases at V and 5 bases at J, leaving 2 bases unmatched. CDR1 is DFQATT, CDR2 SNEGSKA, per germline (reference sequence). This CDR3 spans 13 amino acids. The chain's CDR3 is CSAREGGIDTQYF. The CDR3 region has the DNA TGCAGTGCTAGAGAGGGGGGGATAGATACGCAGTATTTT.

The table lists this clonotype with a few counts. The chain is built from TRBV7-3 and TRBJ2-1; the match to TRBD2 covers 7 bases. From germline, CDR1 is SGHTA and CDR2 FQGTGA. Trimming cost V 2 bases and J 1 base; bases outside gene matches: 2. The CDR3 sequence is 15 residues long. In DNA, the CDR3 is TGTGCCAGCAGCTTAGAGCGGGGATCCTACAATGAGCAGTTCTTC. Residues: CASSLERGSYNEQFF.

The rearrangement links TRBV15 to TRBJ1-2; 7 nucleotides align to TRBD1. The V gene end was trimmed by 3 bases and the J gene end by 3 bases; junction bases not matched to a gene: 7. The CDR3 totals 15 residues. Germline V gene lookup returns CDR1 LNHNV and CDR2 YYDKDF (reference sequence). Written as DNA, the CDR3 is TGTGCCACCAGCAGGGATATTACAGGGGACTATGGCTACACCTTC. This translates into CATSRDITGDYGYTF.

The chain recombines TRBV5-6 with TRBJ1-5, with D unresolved. The V gene lost 2 bases and the J gene lost 0 bases, with 15 bases spanning the gap. This CDR3 comprises 17 residues. Looked up from germline, CDR1 is SGHDT and CDR2 is YYEEEE. As DNA, the CDR3 is TGTGCCAGCAGCTTTCCCGACGAACTTTTTAGCAATCAGCCCCAGCATTTT. Protein: CASSFPDELFSNQPQHF.

V usage is TRBV24-1 and J usage is TRBJ2-3, with a tentative D call TRBD1 (5 bases). The germline V and J ends were trimmed by 2 bases and 5 bases, with 13 bases remaining between them. This CDR3 has 15 amino acids. CDR1 and CDR2 from the germline V gene are KGHDR and SFDVKD. The chain's CDR3 is CATSDWRGQGDTQYF. DNA of the CDR3: TGTGCCACCAGTGATTGGCGCGGTCAGGGAGATACGCAGTATTTT.

In this sample, this clonotype turned up a few times. The chain joins TRBV7-2 to TRBJ2-1; 11 bases are a match to TRBD2. Germline lookup yields CDR1 SGHTA and CDR2 FQGNSA. The CDR3 has 19 residues. J gave up 7 bases and V 5 bases, and 19 bases lay outside the gene matches. DNA for the CDR3: TGTGCCAGCAGCGAACAACCGCCGGGGGTAGCGGGAGGGCTAAATGAGCAGTTCTTC. Its protein is CASSEQPPGVAGGLNEQFF.

This clonotype was detected a few times. The chain links TRBV7-2 to TRBJ2-7, with D uncertain. V was shortened by 1 base and J by 0 bases, with 10 bases between the two germline ends. The CDR3 runs 15 residues. The germline gives CDR1 SGHTA, CDR2 FQGNSA. DNA for the CDR3: TGTGCCAGCAGCTTAGTGGCAGCTAGCTCCTACGAGCAGTACTTC. Translating it yields CASSLVAASSYEQYF.